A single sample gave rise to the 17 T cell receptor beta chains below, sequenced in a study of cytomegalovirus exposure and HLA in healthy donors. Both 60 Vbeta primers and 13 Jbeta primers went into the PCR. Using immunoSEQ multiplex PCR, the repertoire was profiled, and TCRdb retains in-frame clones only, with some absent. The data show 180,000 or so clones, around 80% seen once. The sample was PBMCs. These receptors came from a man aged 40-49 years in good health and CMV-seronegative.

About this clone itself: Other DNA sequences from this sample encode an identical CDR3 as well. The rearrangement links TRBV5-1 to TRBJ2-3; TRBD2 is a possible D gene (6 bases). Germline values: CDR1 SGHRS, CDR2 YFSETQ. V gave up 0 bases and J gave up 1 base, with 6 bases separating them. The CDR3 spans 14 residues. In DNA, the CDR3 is TGCGCCAGCAGCTTGGGCGGGGGCACAGATACGCAGTATTTT. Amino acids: CASSLGGGTDTQYF.

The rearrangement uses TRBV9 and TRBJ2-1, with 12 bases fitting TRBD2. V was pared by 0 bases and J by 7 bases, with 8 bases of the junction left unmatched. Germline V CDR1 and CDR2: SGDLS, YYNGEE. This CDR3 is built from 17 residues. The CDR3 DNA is TGTGCCAGCAGCGTAGAGCCCTCTAGCGGGGGGGGTAATGAGCAGTTCTTC. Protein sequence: CASSVEPSSGGGNEQFF.

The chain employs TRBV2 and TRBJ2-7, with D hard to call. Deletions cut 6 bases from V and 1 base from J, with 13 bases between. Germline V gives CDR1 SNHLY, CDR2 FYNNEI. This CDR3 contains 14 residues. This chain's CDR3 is CASSPDRRSYEQYF. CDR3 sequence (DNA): TGTGCCAGCAGCCCAGATCGGCGGTCCTACGAGCAGTACTTC.

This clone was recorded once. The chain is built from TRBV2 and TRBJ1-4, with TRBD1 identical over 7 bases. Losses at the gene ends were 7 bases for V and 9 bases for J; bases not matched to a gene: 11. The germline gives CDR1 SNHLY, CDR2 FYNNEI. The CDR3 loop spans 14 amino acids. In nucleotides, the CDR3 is TGTGCCAGCAACCCCGGGACAGCGACCCAAAAACTGTTTTTT. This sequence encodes CASNPGTATQKLFF.

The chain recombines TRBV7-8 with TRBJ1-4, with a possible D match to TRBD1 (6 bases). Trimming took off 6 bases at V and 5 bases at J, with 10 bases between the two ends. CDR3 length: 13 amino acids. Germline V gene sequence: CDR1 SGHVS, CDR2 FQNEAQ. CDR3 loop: CASRQGANEKLFF. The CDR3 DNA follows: TGTGCCAGCAGACAGGGAGCGAATGAAAAACTGTTTTTT.

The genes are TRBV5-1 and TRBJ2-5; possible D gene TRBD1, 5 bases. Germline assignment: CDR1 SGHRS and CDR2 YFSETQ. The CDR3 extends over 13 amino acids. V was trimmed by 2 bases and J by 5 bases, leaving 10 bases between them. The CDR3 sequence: CASSFSRVETQYF. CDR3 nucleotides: TGCGCCAGCAGCTTCTCCAGGGTGGAGACCCAGTACTTC.

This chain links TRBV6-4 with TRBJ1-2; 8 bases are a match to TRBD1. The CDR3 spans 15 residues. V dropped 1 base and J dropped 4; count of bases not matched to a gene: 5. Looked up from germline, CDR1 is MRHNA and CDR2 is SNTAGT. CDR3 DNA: TGTGCCAGCAGTGACTGGGCAGGGGGCCGCTATGGCTACACCTTC. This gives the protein CASSDWAGGRYGYTF.

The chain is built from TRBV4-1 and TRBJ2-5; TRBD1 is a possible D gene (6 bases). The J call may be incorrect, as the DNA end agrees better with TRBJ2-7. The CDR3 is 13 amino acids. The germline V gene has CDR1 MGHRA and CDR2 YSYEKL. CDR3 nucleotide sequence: TGCGCCAGCAGCCACAACAGGGCCTACGAGCAGTACTTC. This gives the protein CASSHNRAYEQYF.

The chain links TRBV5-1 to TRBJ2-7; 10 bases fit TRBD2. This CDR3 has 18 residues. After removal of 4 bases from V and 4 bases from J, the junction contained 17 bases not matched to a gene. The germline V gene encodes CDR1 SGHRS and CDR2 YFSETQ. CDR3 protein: CASSRFTLAGEIKYEQYF. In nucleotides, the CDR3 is TGCGCCAGCAGCCGCTTTACGCTAGCGGGAGAGATTAAGTACGAGCAGTACTTC.

The DNA of the CDR3 is TGTGCCAGCAGTCTTAATCAGGGGCGCGGCTACACCTTC. This sequence encodes CASSLNQGRGYTF. This chain connects TRBV27 to TRBJ1-2; a weak D match, TRBD1 (6 bases). This CDR3 contains 13 residues. V lost 5 bases, J lost 8 bases, and 15 bases lay in between. Germline CDR1 reads MNHEY; CDR2 reads SMNVEV (reference sequence).

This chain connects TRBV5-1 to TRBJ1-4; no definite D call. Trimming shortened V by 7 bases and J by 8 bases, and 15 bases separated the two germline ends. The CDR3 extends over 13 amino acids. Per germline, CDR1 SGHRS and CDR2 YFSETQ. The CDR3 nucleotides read TGCGCCAGCGCCCACCCTTCCGGGGAAAAACTGTTTTTT. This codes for CASAHPSGEKLFF.

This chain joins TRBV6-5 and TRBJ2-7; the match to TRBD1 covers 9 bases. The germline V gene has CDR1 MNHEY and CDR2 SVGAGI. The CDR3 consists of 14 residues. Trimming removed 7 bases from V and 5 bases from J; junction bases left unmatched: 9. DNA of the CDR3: TGTGCCAGCACAGATGACAGGGGGAACCACGAGCAGTACTTC. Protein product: CASTDDRGNHEQYF.

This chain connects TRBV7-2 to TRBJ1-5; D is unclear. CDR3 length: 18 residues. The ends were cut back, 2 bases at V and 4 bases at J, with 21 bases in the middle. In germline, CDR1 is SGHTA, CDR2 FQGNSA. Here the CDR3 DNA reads TGTGCCAGCAGCTTAACTTCAGACGAGAGGGTGAGTAATCAGCCCCAGCATTTT. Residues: CASSLTSDERVSNQPQHF.

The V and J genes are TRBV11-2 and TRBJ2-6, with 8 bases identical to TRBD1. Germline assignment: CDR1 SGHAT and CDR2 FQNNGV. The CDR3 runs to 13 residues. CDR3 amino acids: CGTGIPGANVLTF. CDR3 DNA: TGTGGGACAGGGATCCCTGGGGCCAACGTCCTGACTTTC. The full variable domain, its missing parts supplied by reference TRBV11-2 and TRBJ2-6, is EAGVAQSPRYKIIEKRQSVAFWCNPISGHATLYWYQQILGQGPKLLIQFQNNGVVDDSQLPKDRFSAERLKGVDSTLKIQPAKLEDSAVYLCGTGIPGANVLTFGAGSRLTVL.

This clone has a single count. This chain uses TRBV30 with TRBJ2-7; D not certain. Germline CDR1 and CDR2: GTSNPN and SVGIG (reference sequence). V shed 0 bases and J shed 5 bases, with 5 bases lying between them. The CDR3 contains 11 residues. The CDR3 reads CAWSVRDEQYF. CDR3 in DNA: TGTGCCTGGAGTGTACGGGACGAGCAGTACTTC.

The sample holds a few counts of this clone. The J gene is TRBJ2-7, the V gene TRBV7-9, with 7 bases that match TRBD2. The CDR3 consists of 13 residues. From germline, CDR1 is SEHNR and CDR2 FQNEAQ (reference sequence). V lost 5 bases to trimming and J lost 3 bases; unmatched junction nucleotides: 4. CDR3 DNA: TGTGCCAGCAGCCAAGGGGACTACTACGAGCAGTACTTC. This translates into CASSQGDYYEQYF.

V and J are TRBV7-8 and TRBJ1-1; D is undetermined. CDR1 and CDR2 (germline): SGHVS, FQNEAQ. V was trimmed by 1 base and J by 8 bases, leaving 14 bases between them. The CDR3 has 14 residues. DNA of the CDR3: TGTGCCAGCAGCTTAGAATGGGCAATTCCCGAAGCTTTCTTT. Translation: CASSLEWAIPEAFF.